This T cell receptor (beta chain) was sequenced in a study of monozygotic twins with inflammatory bowel disease. General study results and limits: The results supported no single strong signal or clonotype associated with IBD.

A word on this clonotype: What it binds is not known.

TCRdb reprocessed the 5' RACE reads and stores each CDR3 protein as one record, lacking DNA. Recorded for this sample: approximately 200,000 distinct CDR3 sequences. Germline V lookup: CDR1 SGDLS, CDR2 YYNGEE. CDR3 length: 13 residues. Sequences were obtained from blood. The rearrangement joins TRBV9 to TRBJ2-1. The source is a human donor with ulcerative colitis or Crohn's disease, or a healthy co-twin of an affected twin (not recorded which). The CDR3 spells CASSVFGSVEQFF.